The entry that follows covers one T cell receptor (beta chain) sequence. This specimen belongs to a study of blood T cell repertoires in COVID-19. As for the study in general: COVID-19 samples collected from the United States, Italy and Spain covered acute and convalescent phases. The cDNA or gDNA used as material had been derived from T cells, B-cell-depleted T cells, or PBMCs.

The authors' processing: From reference gene primer amplification, estimates of nucleated cell counts were derived. The assay was immunoSEQ multiplex PCR, and TCRdb's table has in-frame clones only and misses some. V, J and clone size reflect that table, while D and trimming were determined from the DNA. The sample has tens of thousands of clones, approximately 90% seen once. V was pared by 5 bases and J by 6 bases, with 13 bases between. The length of the CDR3 is 13 residues. The V gene's germline CDR1 is SEHNR and CDR2 FQNEAQ (reference sequence). This sequence joins TRBV7-9 and TRBJ1-2; maybe TRBD1 (6 bases). The sequence came from a woman between 50 and 59 years old with acute or convalescent COVID-19. What was sequenced was peripheral blood. The CDR3 DNA is TGTGCCAGCAGCCGGCAGGGGATCGATGGCTACACCTTC. Protein product: CASSRQGIDGYTF. Supplemented by reference TRBV7-9 and TRBJ1-2, the full variable domain reads DTGVSQNPRHKITKRGQNVTFRCDPISEHNRLYWYRQTLGQGPEFLTYFQNEAQLEKSRLLSDRFSAERPKGSFSTLEIQRTEQGDSAMYLCASSRQGIDGYTFGSGTRLTVV.